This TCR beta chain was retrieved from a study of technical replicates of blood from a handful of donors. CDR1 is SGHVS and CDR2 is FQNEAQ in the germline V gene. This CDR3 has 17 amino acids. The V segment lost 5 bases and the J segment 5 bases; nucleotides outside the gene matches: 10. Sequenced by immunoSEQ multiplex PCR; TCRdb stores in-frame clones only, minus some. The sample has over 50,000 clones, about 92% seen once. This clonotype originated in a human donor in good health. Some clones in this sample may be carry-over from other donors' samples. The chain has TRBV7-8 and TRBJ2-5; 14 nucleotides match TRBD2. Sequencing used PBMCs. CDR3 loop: CASSPTRLAGGPETQYF. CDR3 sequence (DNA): TGTGCCAGCAGCCCAACCAGACTAGCGGGAGGGCCGGAGACCCAGTACTTC.